The sequence of this TCR beta chain was determined in a study of blood T cell repertoires in COVID-19. At the level of the study: Both acute and convalescent COVID-19 samples were obtained from the United States, Italy and Spain. Sample material is recorded as cDNA or gDNA derived from T cells, B-cell-depleted T cells, or PBMCs.

Authors' analysis steps: Scientists estimated how many nucleated cells there were by amplifying reference gene primers. The method was immunoSEQ multiplex PCR; TCRdb's version includes in-frame clones alone and lacks a portion of them. V and J calls and clone size are copied from that table; D and trimming were computed from the DNA. This sample has a few hundred thousand clones, with more than 85% found just once. With 2 bases removed from V and 2 bases from J, the gap between germline ends came to 18 bases. Per the germline V gene, CDR1 is MNHEY and CDR2 is SVGEGT. The CDR3 sequence is 17 residues long.

The sequencing input was peripheral blood. The receptor was isolated from a human donor in a cohort sampled during active COVID-19. The chain links TRBV6-2 or TRBV6-3 to TRBJ1-1; D is ambiguous. The CDR3 sequence is CASSYPTMGQGNTEAFF. In DNA form, the CDR3 reads TGTGCCAGCAGTTACCCTACAATGGGCCAAGGAAACACTGAAGCTTTCTTT.